Following are 25 T cell receptor beta chains from one sample sequenced in a study of OX40 agonist ivuxolimab in advanced cancers. The library relied on the immunoSEQ multiplex PCR assay. TCRdb re-hosts the immuneACCESS table, in-frame sequences only. Its copies lack some clones; in the studies checked, an unresolved V gene accounts for under half of them, and the cause for the rest is not known. Counted in this sample were more than 100,000 clones; approximately 94% of them appeared once. The ten top clones hold about 0.93% of the sample. This material consisted of CD4+ or CD8+ T cells sorted from blood, taken in a trial of the OX40 agonist ivuxolimab. The receptors stem from an adult with an advanced solid tumor such as melanoma, head and neck, liver or kidney cancer.

The V gene is TRBV15, the J gene TRBJ2-5; no clear D. This CDR3 is built from 13 residues. Per germline, CDR1 LNHNV and CDR2 YYDKDF (reference sequence). The V gene lost 4 bases and the J gene lost 5 bases, with 11 bases spanning the gap. The CDR3 reads CATSTYRVETQYF. In DNA form, the CDR3 reads TGTGCCACCAGCACCTACCGGGTGGAGACCCAGTACTTC.

The chain couples TRBV5-1 to TRBJ2-6; D call uncertain. This CDR3 has 14 residues. Germline assignment: CDR1 SGHRS and CDR2 YFSETQ. Trimming shortened V by 3 bases and J by 4 bases, and 8 bases separated the two germline ends. The CDR3 nucleotides read TGCGCCAGCAGCTGGAAGTTGGGGGCCAACGTCCTGACTTTC. Translated: CASSWKLGANVLTF.

This chain links TRBV7-9 with TRBJ2-2, with 10 bases aligning to TRBD1. The V gene end was trimmed by 3 bases and the J gene end by 7 bases; junction bases not matched to a gene: 8. The CDR3 has 16 amino acids. Germline V lookup: CDR1 SEHNR, CDR2 FQNEAQ (reference sequence). CDR3 sequence reads: CASSFLDRGLNGELFF. CDR3 in DNA: TGTGCCAGCAGCTTTCTCGACAGGGGGCTGAACGGGGAGCTGTTTTTT.

The gene calls are TRBV4-1 and TRBJ2-1, with no clear D. Trimming cost V 0 bases and J 3 bases, with 18 bases left between them. Germline V gives CDR1 MGHRA, CDR2 YSYEKL. CDR3 length equals 18 residues. The CDR3 coding sequence is TGCGCCAGCAGCCAAGATACATCATCGGCTATAGGCTACAATGAGCAGTTCTTC. It encodes CASSQDTSSAIGYNEQFF.

The rearrangement links TRBV7-7 to TRBJ2-2; TRBD2 matches 14 bases. The germline V gene has CDR1 SSHAT and CDR2 FNYEAQ (reference sequence). This CDR3 contains 18 residues. V lost 2 bases and J lost 0; bases outside the gene matches: 2. CDR3 nucleotide sequence: TGTGCCAGCAGCTTAAGACTAGCGGGGGGGCCGAACACCGGGGAGCTGTTTTTT. This translates into CASSLRLAGGPNTGELFF. Full variable domain (rest looked up from reference TRBV7-7 and TRBJ2-2): GAGVSQSPRYKVTKRGQDVTLRCDPISSHATLYWYQQALGQGPEFLTYFNYEAQPDKSGLPSDRFSAERPEGSISTLTIQRTEQRDSAMYRCASSLRLAGGPNTGELFFGEGSRLTVL.

The chain uses TRBV4-3 and TRBJ2-7; no firm D call. Per germline, CDR1 LGHNA and CDR2 YSLEER. This CDR3 is 15 amino acids long. V was trimmed by 0 bases and J by 4 bases, leaving 13 bases between them. The CDR3: CASSQEAVPLYEQYF. CDR3 nucleotide sequence: TGCGCCAGCAGCCAAGAGGCGGTTCCTTTGTACGAGCAGTACTTC.

This chain uses TRBV5-1 with TRBJ2-5, with D unresolved. Germline V CDR1 and CDR2: SGHRS, YFSETQ. Trimming stripped 0 bases from V and 1 base from J, with 7 bases between. CDR3 length: 14 amino acids. CDR3 bases: TGCGCCAGCAGCTTGGGGCCAGTCCAAGAGACCCAGTACTTC. Translated, it gives CASSLGPVQETQYF.

This clone was picked up one time. V usage is TRBV5-1 and J usage is TRBJ2-7; 7 nucleotides line up with TRBD1. From germline, CDR1 is SGHRS and CDR2 YFSETQ. This CDR3 is built from 14 residues. J gave up 3 bases and V 4 bases, and 7 bases lay outside the gene matches. CDR3 bases: TGCGCCAGCAGCCCAGAGACAGGGATCTACGAGCAGTACTTC. Translated: CASSPETGIYEQYF.

The chain combines TRBV28 with TRBJ1-2, with 8 bases matching TRBD1. Germline V gives CDR1 MDHEN, CDR2 SYDVKM. Trimming cost V 6 bases and J 4 bases; bases outside gene matches: 13. The CDR3 spans 16 residues. The CDR3 DNA follows: TGTGCCAGCAGGACAGGACAGGGACAACAGGGCTATGGCTACACCTTC. Its translation: CASRTGQGQQGYGYTF.

The rearrangement joins TRBV6-5 to TRBJ1-5; D is perhaps TRBD1 (5 bases). CDR3 length: 14 residues. CDR1 and CDR2 from the germline V gene are MNHEY and SVGAGI. V shed 9 bases and J shed 4 bases, with 16 bases lying between them. The CDR3, as DNA: TGTGCCAGTATCCGGGGCCAGCAGAATCAGCCCCAGCATTTT. It is translated as CASIRGQQNQPQHF.

The count of this clone is one. The gene calls are TRBV28 and TRBJ1-2; the D is unclear. CDR1 is MDHEN and CDR2 is SYDVKM in the germline V gene. The CDR3 runs to 17 residues. The V and J ends lost 6 bases and 9 bases respectively, with 29 bases between them. CDR3 amino acids: CASRSPQLGTRRLRYTF. As DNA, the CDR3 is TGTGCCAGCAGATCCCCGCAGTTAGGAACGCGTAGGCTCCGCTACACCTTC.

The genes are TRBV7-8 and TRBJ2-5, with no clear D. CDR1 is SGHVS and CDR2 is FQNEAQ in the germline V gene. The CDR3 consists of 15 residues. Trimming took off 3 bases at V and 8 bases at J, with 19 bases between the two ends. The CDR3 DNA sequence: TGTGCCAGCAGCTTCGAAAACTATAGAACGGTTACCCAGTACTTC. This encodes CASSFENYRTVTQYF.

This clone appeared once. This rearrangement joins TRBV7-6 to TRBJ2-2, with D possibly being TRBD1 (5 bases). Trimming removed 5 bases at V and 4 bases at J, with 14 bases between. This CDR3 is built from 15 residues. The germline V gene has CDR1 SGHVS and CDR2 FNYEAQ. The CDR3 loop is CASSRQPGPTGELFF. The CDR3 bases are TGTGCCAGCAGCCGCCAGCCAGGGCCCACCGGGGAGCTGTTTTTT.

V gene TRBV5-1 combines with J gene TRBJ2-1; 16 bases fit TRBD2. This CDR3 contains 14 residues. V gave up 6 bases and J gave up 15 bases; unmatched junction bases: 9. Looked up from germline, CDR1 is SGHRS and CDR2 is YFSETQ. The CDR3 DNA reads TGCGCCAGCAAGACGGGACTAGCGGGAGGGCTTCTGTTCTTC. Its protein product is CASKTGLAGGLLFF.

The chain has TRBV6-1 and TRBJ2-2, with D possibly being TRBD1 or TRBD2 (6 bases each). V shed 7 bases and J shed 4 bases, with 16 bases lying between them. CDR1 MNHNS and CDR2 SASEGT come from the germline V gene. CDR3 size: 15 residues. In DNA form, the CDR3 reads TGTGCCAGCACTCCCTCGGGGGCGGCCACCGGGGAGCTGTTTTTT. The encoded protein is CASTPSGAATGELFF.

CDR3 protein: CSVGQSSGANVLTF. In DNA form, the CDR3 reads TGCAGCGTTGGGCAGAGCTCTGGGGCCAACGTCCTGACTTTC. J is TRBJ2-6 and V is TRBV29-1; D is undetermined. The CDR3 runs 14 residues. CDR1 is SQVTM, CDR2 ANQGSEA, per germline. V lost 4 bases and J 0 bases, leaving 7 bases between the germline ends.

V and J are TRBV6-6 and TRBJ1-2; 7 nucleotides line up with TRBD1. This CDR3 is 13 amino acids long. From germline, CDR1 is MNHNY and CDR2 SVGAGI (reference sequence). With 4 bases clipped from V and 8 bases from J, the junction kept 7 bases outside the gene matches. CDR3 nucleotide sequence: TGTGCCAGCAGTTTCGGACAGGACCAGGGCTACACCTTC. Protein sequence: CASSFGQDQGYTF.

The chain employs TRBV10-1 and TRBJ1-2; D perhaps matches TRBD1 (5 bases). Trimming cost V 0 bases and J 9 bases, with 8 bases left between them. CDR3 length equals 12 residues. The germline V gene encodes CDR1 WNHNN and CDR2 SYGVQD (reference sequence). CDR3 DNA: TGCGCCAGCAGTGAGTCGGGGGGGAGCTACACCTTC. It is translated as CASSESGGSYTF.

The sample holds one count of this clone. The chain is built from TRBV5-1 and TRBJ1-5; D is undetermined. The V gene's germline CDR1 is SGHRS and CDR2 YFSETQ. Trimming pared 5 bases from V and 5 bases from J, leaving 11 bases between. This CDR3 contains 13 residues. CDR3 sequence: CASSDGGDQPQHF. The CDR3 DNA sequence: TGCGCCAGCAGTGATGGCGGGGATCAGCCCCAGCATTTT. Full variable domain (rest looked up from reference TRBV5-1 and TRBJ1-5): KAGVTQTPRYLIKTRGQQVTLSCSPISGHRSVSWYQQTPGQGLQFLFEYFSETQRNKGNFPGRFSGRQFSNSRSEMNVSTLELGDSALYLCASSDGGDQPQHFGDGTRLSIL.

The chain is built from TRBV2 and TRBJ2-1; D not resolved. Per the germline V gene, CDR1 is SNHLY and CDR2 is FYNNEI. The CDR3 has 14 amino acids. The germline V and J ends were trimmed by 1 base and 6 bases, with 10 bases remaining between them. CDR3 amino acids: CASSEVYVSNEQFF. CDR3 bases: TGTGCCAGCAGTGAAGTTTATGTAAGCAATGAGCAGTTCTTC.

The genes are TRBV7-2 and TRBJ1-2, with D unclear. The CDR3 runs 10 residues. The germline CDR1 and CDR2 sequences are SGHTA and FQGNSA. Trimming stripped 1 base from V and 6 bases from J, with 0 bases between. In nucleotides, the CDR3 is TGTGCCAGCAGCTTAGATGGCTACACCTTC. As protein: CASSLDGYTF.

There are a few counts of this clone. The chain uses TRBV10-3 and TRBJ1-2, with D possibly matching TRBD1 (5 bases). CDR3 size: 14 residues. V dropped 3 bases and J dropped 4 bases, with 12 bases sitting between them. Germline V gene data show CDR1 as ENHRY and CDR2 as SYGVKD. As DNA, the CDR3 is TGTGCCATCAGTGAATCAGGGAACGGCTATGGCTACACCTTC. Protein product: CAISESGNGYGYTF.

This CDR3 reads CASSRRGVSWDTQYF. The CDR3 DNA is TGTGCCAGCAGTCGTCGGGGGGTCTCCTGGGATACGCAGTATTTT. The chain links TRBV6-6 to TRBJ2-3; 7 nucleotides line up with TRBD2. The germline CDR1 and CDR2 sequences are MNHNY and SVGAGI (reference sequence). V lost 5 bases and J lost 6; bases outside the gene matches: 11. The CDR3 totals 15 residues.

This chain connects TRBV6-4 to TRBJ2-1, with D perhaps matching TRBD1 or TRBD2 (5 bases each). With 4 bases removed from V and 0 bases from J, the gap between germline ends came to 16 bases. Germline V gene data show CDR1 as MRHNA and CDR2 as SNTAGT. This CDR3 region has 17 residues. The CDR3 coding sequence is TGTGCCAGCAGTGCCCTACCCCCGGGACCCTCCTACAATGAGCAGTTCTTC. Its protein product is CASSALPPGPSYNEQFF.

The J gene is TRBJ2-7, the V gene TRBV20-1; D call uncertain. This CDR3 has 11 residues. Trimming left V 0 bases short and J 9 bases short, with 9 bases between. In germline, CDR1 is DFQATT, CDR2 SNEGSKA (reference sequence). DNA of the CDR3: TGCAGTGCTAGAGACCTAGGTGGGCAGTACTTC. It codes for CSARDLGGQYF.